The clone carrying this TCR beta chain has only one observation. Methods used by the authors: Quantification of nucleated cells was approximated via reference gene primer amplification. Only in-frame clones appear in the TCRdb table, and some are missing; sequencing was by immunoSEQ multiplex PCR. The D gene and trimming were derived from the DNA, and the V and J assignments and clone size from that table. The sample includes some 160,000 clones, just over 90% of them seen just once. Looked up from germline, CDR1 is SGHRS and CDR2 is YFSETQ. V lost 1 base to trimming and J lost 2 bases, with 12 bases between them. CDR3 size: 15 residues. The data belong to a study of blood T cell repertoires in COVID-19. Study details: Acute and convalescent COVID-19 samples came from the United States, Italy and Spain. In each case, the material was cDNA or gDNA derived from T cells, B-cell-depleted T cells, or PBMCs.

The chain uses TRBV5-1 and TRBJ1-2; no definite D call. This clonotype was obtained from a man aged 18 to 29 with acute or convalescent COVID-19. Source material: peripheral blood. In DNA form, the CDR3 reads TGCGCCAGCAGCTTGTTACTGGGCTACAACTATGGCTACACCTTC. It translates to CASSLLLGYNYGYTF.